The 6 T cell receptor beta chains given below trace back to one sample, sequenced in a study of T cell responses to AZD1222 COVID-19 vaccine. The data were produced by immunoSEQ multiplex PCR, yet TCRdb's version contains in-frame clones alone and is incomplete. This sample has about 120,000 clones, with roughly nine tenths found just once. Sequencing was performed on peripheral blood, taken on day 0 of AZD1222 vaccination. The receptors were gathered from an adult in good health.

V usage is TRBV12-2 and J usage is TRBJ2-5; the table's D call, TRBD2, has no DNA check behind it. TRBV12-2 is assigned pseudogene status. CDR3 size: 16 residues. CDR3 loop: CASRLAPSGLQETQYF. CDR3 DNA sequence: TGTGCAAGTCGCTTAGCCCCCAGCGGGCTCCAAGAGACCCAGTACTTC.

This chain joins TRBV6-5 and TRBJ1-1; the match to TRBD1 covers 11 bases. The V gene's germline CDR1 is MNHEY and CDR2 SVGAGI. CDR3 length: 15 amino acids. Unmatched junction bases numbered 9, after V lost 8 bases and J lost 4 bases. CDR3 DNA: TGTGCCAGCCGGTTCAGGGACAGGGGGAGCACTGAAGCTTTCTTT. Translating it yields CASRFRDRGSTEAFF.

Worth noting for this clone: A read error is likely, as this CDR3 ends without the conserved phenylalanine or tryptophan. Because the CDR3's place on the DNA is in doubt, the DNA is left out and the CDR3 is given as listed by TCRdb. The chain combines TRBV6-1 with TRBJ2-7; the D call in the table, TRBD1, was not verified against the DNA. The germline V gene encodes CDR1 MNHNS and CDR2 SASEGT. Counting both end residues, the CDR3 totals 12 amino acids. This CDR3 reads CASSEYPGQGDI.

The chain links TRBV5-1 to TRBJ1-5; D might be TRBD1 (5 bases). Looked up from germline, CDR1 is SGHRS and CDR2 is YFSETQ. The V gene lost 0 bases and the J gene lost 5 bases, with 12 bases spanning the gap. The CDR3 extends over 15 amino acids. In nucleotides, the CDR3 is TGCGCCAGCAGCTTGGGATGGGGGAGCGATCAGCCCCAGCATTTT. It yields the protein CASSLGWGSDQPQHF. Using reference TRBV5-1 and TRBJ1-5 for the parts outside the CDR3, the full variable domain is KAGVTQTPRYLIKTRGQQVTLSCSPISGHRSVSWYQQTPGQGLQFLFEYFSETQRNKGNFPGRFSGRQFSNSRSEMNVSTLELGDSALYLCASSLGWGSDQPQHFGDGTRLSIL.

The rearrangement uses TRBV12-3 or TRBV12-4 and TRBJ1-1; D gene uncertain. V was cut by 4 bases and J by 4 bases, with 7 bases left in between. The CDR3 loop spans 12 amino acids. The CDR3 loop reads CASSYWGTEAFF. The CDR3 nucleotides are TGTGCCAGCAGTTATTGGGGCACTGAAGCTTTCTTT.

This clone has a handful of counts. CDR3 residues: CSVHVADSYNEQFF. CDR3 DNA: TGCAGCGTCCACGTAGCGGACTCCTACAATGAGCAGTTCTTC. The V call is TRBV29-1, the J call TRBJ2-1, with D tentatively TRBD2 (6 bases). The ends were cut back, 6 bases at V and 0 bases at J, with 12 bases in the middle. There are 14 residues in the CDR3. Germline V gene data show CDR1 as SQVTM and CDR2 as ANQGSEA.